The 18 T cell receptor beta chains below all came from one sample that was sequenced in a study of shared clonotypes between healthy human individuals. The table came from immunoSEQ multiplex PCR; TCRdb's copy has only in-frame clones and leaves some out. The data show under 1,100,000 clones, with roughly 70% seen just once and 1.5% held by the top ten. Sequencing used memory CD4+ T cells sorted from blood. The subset: CD45RA-negative fraction. The receptors here all came from a man in his late teens or twenties in good health.

This CDR3 is CASERRPARYEQYF. CDR3 sequence (DNA): TGTGCCAGCGAAAGGCGGCCAGCGCGGTACGAGCAGTACTTC. The rearrangement uses TRBV11-2 and TRBJ2-7, with D unresolved. The CDR3 extends over 14 amino acids. The germline gives CDR1 SGHAT, CDR2 FQNNGV. V was shortened by 8 bases and J by 4 bases, with 18 bases between the two germline ends. The full variable domain, in which reference TRBV11-2 and TRBJ2-7 provide the parts outside the CDR3, is EAGVAQSPRYKIIEKRQSVAFWCNPISGHATLYWYQQILGQGPKLLIQFQNNGVVDDSQLPKDRFSAERLKGVDSTLKIQPAKLEDSAVYLCASERRPARYEQYFGPGTRLTVT.

The CDR3 loop reads CASSPGTGGIETQYF. CDR3 in DNA: TGTGCCAGCAGCCCAGGGACAGGGGGCATCGAGACCCAGTACTTC. The rearrangement joins TRBV11-3 to TRBJ2-5; TRBD1 agrees at 12 bases. V shed 5 bases and J 5 bases; nucleotides not matched to a gene: 6. CDR1 SGHNT and CDR2 YENEEA come from the germline V gene. The CDR3 loop spans 15 amino acids.

The chain joins TRBV5-5 to TRBJ2-2; D gene uncertain. CDR3 size: 14 residues. V was trimmed by 3 bases and J by 1 base, leaving 7 bases between them. Germline CDR1 and CDR2: SGHKS and YYEKEE (reference sequence). Written as DNA, the CDR3 is TGTGCCAGCAGCTCGTTCCTGAACACCGGGGAGCTGTTTTTT. The encoded protein is CASSSFLNTGELFF. Using reference TRBV5-5 and TRBJ2-2 for the parts outside the CDR3, the full variable domain is DAGVTQSPTHLIKTRGQQVTLRCSPISGHKSVSWYQQVLGQGPQFIFQYYEKEERGRGNFPDRFSARQFPNYSSELNVNALLLGDSALYLCASSSFLNTGELFFGEGSRLTVL.

The chain joins TRBV4-1 to TRBJ2-7, with 13 bases that match TRBD2. This CDR3 region has 18 residues. The V gene end was trimmed by 3 bases and the J gene end by 2 bases; junction bases not matched to a gene: 10. CDR1 is MGHRA, CDR2 YSYEKL, per germline. DNA for the CDR3: TGCGCCAGCAGCCACCCGGGAGGACTAGCGGGAGTAACCTACGAGCAGTACTTC. This codes for CASSHPGGLAGVTYEQYF.

The chain carries TRBV2 and TRBJ2-3, with D perhaps TRBD1 or TRBD2 (5 bases each). The CDR3 covers 12 residues. The germline V gene encodes CDR1 SNHLY and CDR2 FYNNEI. Trimming pared 6 bases from V and 4 bases from J, leaving 8 bases between. CDR3 residues: CASRRGPDTQYF. The CDR3 DNA reads as TGTGCCAGCAGACGGGGCCCAGATACGCAGTATTTT.

This clone was counted once. One end of the junction does not line up with germline, which may come from a read error. The chain couples TRBV29-1 to TRBJ2-2; D tentatively reads TRBD1 or TRBD2 (5 bases each). The CDR3 sequence is 14 residues long. Germline loops: CDR1 SQVTM, CDR2 ANQGSEA. The CDR3 here is CSKGSAAKHRGAVF. The CDR3 DNA reads TGCAGTAAGGGGTCAGCGGCTAAACACCGGGGAGCTGTTTTT.

This clone was observed a handful of times. This chain uses TRBV6-6 with TRBJ1-1; D remains ambiguous. The CDR3 is 12 amino acids. V was pared by 7 bases and J by 5 bases, with 11 bases between. Germline V lookup: CDR1 MNHNY, CDR2 SVGAGI (reference sequence). The CDR3 DNA reads as TGTGCCAGCATCGAACGTGGGACTGAAGCTTTCTTT. Translated: CASIERGTEAFF.

The sample holds a few counts of this clone. The chain links TRBV19 to TRBJ2-7; D uncertain. Germline CDR1 is LNHDA and CDR2 is SQIVND (reference sequence). V was clipped by 1 base and J by 1 base, with 5 bases between them. This CDR3 has 13 amino acids. The CDR3, as DNA: TGTGCCAGTAGTATAGTCCCATCCTACGAGCAGTACTTC. Protein: CASSIVPSYEQYF. The variable domain in full, completed from reference TRBV19 and TRBJ2-7, reads DGGITQSPKYLFRKEGQNVTLSCEQNLNHDAMYWYRQDPGQGLRLIYYSQIVNDFQKGDIAEGYSVSREKKESFPLTVTSAQKNPTAFYLCASSIVPSYEQYFGPGTRLTVT.

To note about this clone: One junction end disagrees with the germline gene, perhaps due to a read error. The V gene is TRBV10-3, the J gene TRBJ1-2; 8 nucleotides line up with TRBD1. CDR3 length: 11 residues. CDR1 ENHRY and CDR2 SYGVKD come from the germline V gene. The chain's CDR3 is CVIREGQVYTF. The CDR3 DNA reads TGTGTCATCAGGGAGGGACAGGTCTACACCTTC.

This clone was seen a handful of times. The chain joins TRBV10-3 to TRBJ1-1; D is possibly TRBD1 (6 bases). The CDR3 totals 14 residues. CDR1 is ENHRY and CDR2 is SYGVKD in the germline V gene. The V gene lost 3 bases and the J gene lost 4 bases, with 12 bases spanning the gap. CDR3 region: CAISDRGLATEAFF. The DNA for the CDR3 is TGTGCCATCAGTGACAGGGGTCTGGCCACTGAAGCTTTCTTT.

On this clone itself: Distinct nucleotide sequences in the sample also encode this CDR3. The J gene is TRBJ2-4, the V gene TRBV28; no clear D. CDR1 is MDHEN, CDR2 SYDVKM, per germline. V was clipped by 6 bases and J by 1 base, with 13 bases between them. The CDR3 is 15 amino acids. CDR3 sequence reads: CASSPPGSAKNIQYF. The CDR3 nucleotides read TGTGCCAGCAGCCCACCCGGTAGCGCCAAAAACATTCAGTACTTC.

The chain links TRBV28 to TRBJ2-1; the D gene is possibly TRBD1 (6 bases). CDR3 size: 15 residues. Germline CDR1 and CDR2: MDHEN and SYDVKM. V shed 5 bases and J shed 2 bases, with 13 bases lying between them. The CDR3 spells CASSLTGLPYNEQFF. The DNA for the CDR3 is TGTGCCAGCAGTCTTACAGGGTTGCCCTACAATGAGCAGTTCTTC.

V usage is TRBV29-1 and J usage is TRBJ1-2; perhaps TRBD1 as D (6 bases). CDR1 SQVTM and CDR2 ANQGSEA come from the germline V gene. The germline V and J ends were trimmed by 7 bases and 9 bases, with 15 bases remaining between them. The CDR3 consists of 11 residues. CDR3 sequence (DNA): TGCAGCGCCCACCGGGACATTAGCTACACCTTC. Its protein is CSAHRDISYTF.

The chain uses TRBV29-1 and TRBJ1-1, with 7 bases matching TRBD1. V gave up 7 bases and J gave up 3 bases; unmatched junction bases: 14. Germline V CDR1 and CDR2: SQVTM, ANQGSEA. This CDR3 comprises 15 residues. CDR3 in DNA: TGCAGCGCCGAGGGACAGCTGGGGGGAGACACTGAAGCTTTCTTT. As protein: CSAEGQLGGDTEAFF.

Turning to this clone: Other DNA sequences within the sample encode an identical CDR3. This chain connects TRBV5-1 to TRBJ2-2, with 8 bases lining up with TRBD1. From germline, CDR1 is SGHRS and CDR2 YFSETQ. This CDR3 contains 16 residues. V was clipped by 1 base and J by 1 base; unmatched bases: 3. CDR3 coding DNA: TGCGCCAGCAGCTTGAGAGGGACAGGGAACACCGGGGAGCTGTTTTTT. Encoded protein: CASSLRGTGNTGELFF. Variable domain in full (rest from reference TRBV5-1 and TRBJ2-2): KAGVTQTPRYLIKTRGQQVTLSCSPISGHRSVSWYQQTPGQGLQFLFEYFSETQRNKGNFPGRFSGRQFSNSRSEMNVSTLELGDSALYLCASSLRGTGNTGELFFGEGSRLTVL.

V usage is TRBV9 and J usage is TRBJ2-2; D not certain. The CDR3 is 13 residues long. The ends were cut back, 3 bases at V and 6 bases at J, with 9 bases in the middle. Germline V gene lookup returns CDR1 SGDLS and CDR2 YYNGEE. CDR3 region: CASSEVAAGELFF. The CDR3 DNA is TGTGCCAGCAGCGAAGTAGCCGCCGGGGAGCTGTTTTTT.

This clone was picked up many times. This chain uses TRBV6-6 with TRBJ2-4; perhaps TRBD2 as D (7 bases). Per the germline V gene, CDR1 is MNHNY and CDR2 is SVGAGI (reference sequence). The ends were cut back, 6 bases at V and 3 bases at J, with 15 bases in the middle. The CDR3 is 15 residues long. This CDR3 is CASSPRGGDKNIQYF. For the CDR3, the DNA is TGTGCCAGCAGCCCGAGGGGGGGGGACAAAAACATTCAGTACTTC.

The chain uses TRBV5-1 and TRBJ2-7; tentative D call: TRBD2 (5 bases). Germline V gives CDR1 SGHRS, CDR2 YFSETQ. V was shortened by 0 bases and J by 2 bases, with 15 bases between the two germline ends. The CDR3 runs to 16 residues. The CDR3 spells CASSLGESGRTYEQYF. CDR3 nucleotides: TGCGCCAGCAGCTTGGGGGAAAGCGGTCGTACCTACGAGCAGTACTTC. The full variable domain, rest sourced from reference TRBV5-1 and TRBJ2-7, is KAGVTQTPRYLIKTRGQQVTLSCSPISGHRSVSWYQQTPGQGLQFLFEYFSETQRNKGNFPGRFSGRQFSNSRSEMNVSTLELGDSALYLCASSLGESGRTYEQYFGPGTRLTVT.